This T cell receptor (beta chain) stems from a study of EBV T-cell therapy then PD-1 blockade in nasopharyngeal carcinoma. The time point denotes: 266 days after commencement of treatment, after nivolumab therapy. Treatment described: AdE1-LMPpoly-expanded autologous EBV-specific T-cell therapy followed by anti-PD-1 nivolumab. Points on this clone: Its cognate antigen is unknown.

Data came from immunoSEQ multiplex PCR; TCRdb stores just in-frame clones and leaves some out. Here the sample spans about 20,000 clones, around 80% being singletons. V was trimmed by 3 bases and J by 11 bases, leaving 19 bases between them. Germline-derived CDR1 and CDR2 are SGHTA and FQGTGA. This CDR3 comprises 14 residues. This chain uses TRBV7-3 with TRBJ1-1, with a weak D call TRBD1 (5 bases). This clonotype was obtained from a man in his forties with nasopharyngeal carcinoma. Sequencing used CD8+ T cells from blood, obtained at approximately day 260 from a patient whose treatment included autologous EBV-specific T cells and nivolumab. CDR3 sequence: CASSFPGDRFGAFF. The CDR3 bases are TGTGCCAGCAGCTTCCCGGGGGACCGATTTGGCGCTTTCTTT.